These 16 T cell receptor beta chains were sequenced from one sample in a study of cytomegalovirus exposure and HLA in healthy donors. Both 60 Vbeta primers and 13 Jbeta primers went into the PCR. Method: immunoSEQ multiplex PCR; TCRdb's copy keeps in-frame clones and lacks some. The profile covers some 150,000 clones, with 70% to 80% appearing a single time and approximately 1.4% taken by the ten largest. What was sequenced was PBMCs. These receptors came from a man aged 60 to 75 in good health and CMV-seronegative.

V and J are TRBV5-1 and TRBJ1-2, with D maybe TRBD1 (5 bases). Germline V CDR1 and CDR2: SGHRS, YFSETQ. Trimming stripped 4 bases from V and 2 bases from J, with 12 bases between. The CDR3 spans 14 residues. The CDR3 region is CASSRGRGNYGYTF. In nucleotides, the CDR3 is TGCGCCAGCAGCCGAGGGAGGGGAAACTATGGCTACACCTTC.

V is TRBV6-5 and J is TRBJ2-5; the D gene is possibly TRBD2 (7 bases). Germline-derived CDR1 and CDR2 are MNHEY and SVGAGI. V dropped 0 bases and J dropped 7 bases, with 12 bases sitting between them. CDR3 length: 14 residues. The CDR3 loop is CASSYSGGGRTQYF. In DNA form, the CDR3 reads TGTGCCAGCAGTTACTCAGGGGGGGGAAGGACCCAGTACTTC.

The CDR3 spells CASSLLARDSGNTIYF. The CDR3 nucleotides are TGCGCCAGCAGCTTGCTCGCCAGGGACTCTGGAAACACCATATATTTT. The V call is TRBV5-1, the J call TRBJ1-3; perhaps TRBD1 as D (5 bases). The V end lost 1 base, the J end lost 0 bases, and 11 bases lay between the germline ends. Looked up from germline, CDR1 is SGHRS and CDR2 is YFSETQ. This CDR3 comprises 16 residues.

This clone was observed a handful of times. The rearrangement links TRBV7-3 to TRBJ2-2, with TRBD1 as a possible D gene (6 bases). The CDR3 covers 16 residues. V was pared by 5 bases and J by 3 bases, with 16 bases between. Germline CDR1 reads SGHTA; CDR2 reads FQGTGA. The CDR3 region is CASSKQGLFDTGELFF. The CDR3 bases are TGTGCCAGCAGCAAACAGGGTTTATTTGACACCGGGGAGCTGTTTTTT.

In the case of this clone: The junction and the germline gene differ at one end; a read error may be behind it. V is TRBV7-9 and J is TRBJ2-1; 10 bases agree with TRBD1. From germline, CDR1 is SEHNR and CDR2 FQNEAQ (reference sequence). The CDR3 covers 15 residues. CDR3 loop: CSSSLRTGGLNEQFF. The CDR3 region has the DNA TGTTCCAGCAGCTTAAGGACAGGGGGACTCAATGAGCAGTTCTTC.

The rearrangement links TRBV27 to TRBJ1-5, with 11 positions matching TRBD1. This CDR3 region has 16 residues. The V gene end was trimmed by 0 bases and the J gene end by 6 bases; junction bases not matched to a gene: 4. CDR1 and CDR2 (germline): MNHEY, SMNVEV (reference sequence). The CDR3 coding sequence is TGTGCCAGCAGTTTATCGGGACAGGGGGTAATTCAGCCCCAGCATTTT. As protein: CASSLSGQGVIQPQHF.

This chain links TRBV6-6 with TRBJ1-2, with TRBD1 matching over 8 bases. The CDR3 spans 14 residues. V was pared by 5 bases and J by 3 bases, with 5 bases of the junction left unmatched. CDR1 is MNHNY and CDR2 is SVGAGI in the germline V gene (reference sequence). The CDR3 reads CASSNRGQDYGYTF. The CDR3 DNA reads as TGTGCCAGCAGTAACAGGGGACAGGACTATGGCTACACCTTC.

This clone was counted between two and nine times. The chain uses TRBV27 and TRBJ2-2; D ambiguous. Per germline, CDR1 MNHEY and CDR2 SMNVEV (reference sequence). CDR3 length: 13 amino acids. The V end was cut by 3 bases, the J end by 1 base, with 3 bases between. The CDR3 protein is CASSFQNTGELFF. In DNA form, the CDR3 reads TGTGCCAGCAGTTTCCAGAACACCGGGGAGCTGTTTTTT.

The J gene is TRBJ2-2, the V gene TRBV7-9; 7 bases are a match to TRBD2. Per germline, CDR1 SEHNR and CDR2 FQNEAQ (reference sequence). This CDR3 spans 15 amino acids. Trimming cost V 4 bases and J 1 base; bases outside gene matches: 3. The CDR3 DNA reads as TGTGCCAGCAGCTATCTAGCGGTGAACACCGGGGAGCTGTTTTTT. It codes for CASSYLAVNTGELFF.

V usage is TRBV7-7 and J usage is TRBJ2-5; no firm D call. V lost 5 bases and J lost 2, with 6 bases in between. The CDR3 totals 12 residues. Per the germline V gene, CDR1 is SSHAT and CDR2 is FNYEAQ (reference sequence). DNA of the CDR3: TGTGCCAGCAGCCCAGATCAAGAGACCCAGTACTTC. It translates to CASSPDQETQYF.

The V call is TRBV15, the J call TRBJ1-3, with 7 bases lining up with TRBD1. V dropped 0 bases and J dropped 0; count of bases not matched to a gene: 2. The CDR3 extends over 16 amino acids. Germline V gives CDR1 LNHNV, CDR2 YYDKDF (reference sequence). CDR3 DNA: TGTGCCACCAGCAGAGATTACAGGGGCTCTGGAAACACCATATATTTT. Its protein product is CATSRDYRGSGNTIYF.

The chain uses TRBV28 and TRBJ2-3; D unresolved. The CDR3 extends over 13 amino acids. Germline V gene sequence: CDR1 MDHEN, CDR2 SYDVKM. Trimming cost V 4 bases and J 4 bases, with 9 bases left between them. This chain's CDR3 is CASSWSLSDTQYF. CDR3 sequence (DNA): TGTGCCAGCAGTTGGAGTCTTTCAGATACGCAGTATTTT.

This CDR3 reads CAISEQHTF. The CDR3 nucleotides are TGTGCCATCAGTGAACAGCACACCTTC. The V and J genes are TRBV10-3 and TRBJ1-2; D unclear. CDR3 length equals 9 residues. The germline V gene encodes CDR1 ENHRY and CDR2 SYGVKD. V shed 3 bases and J shed 12 bases, with 5 bases lying between them.

The chain employs TRBV5-1 and TRBJ2-7; weak D call: TRBD1 (7 bases). Per the germline V gene, CDR1 is SGHRS and CDR2 is YFSETQ. This CDR3 comprises 12 residues. V lost 4 bases to trimming and J lost 7 bases, with 12 bases between them. The DNA of the CDR3 is TGCGCCAGCAGCGCGGGGACAGAGGAGCAGTACTTC. It encodes CASSAGTEEQYF.

The chain carries TRBV10-1 and TRBJ2-5; D is ambiguous. This CDR3 is 13 amino acids long. Germline V gives CDR1 WNHNN, CDR2 SYGVQD (reference sequence). V was shortened by 4 bases and J by 2 bases, with 8 bases between the two germline ends. The chain's CDR3 is CASSVGVQETQYF. The DNA for the CDR3 is TGCGCCAGCAGTGTTGGAGTACAAGAGACCCAGTACTTC.

The rearrangement joins TRBV30 to TRBJ1-1; possibly TRBD1 for D (6 bases). This CDR3 comprises 14 residues. The germline gives CDR1 GTSNPN, CDR2 SVGIG (reference sequence). Trimming stripped 1 base from V and 5 bases from J, with 14 bases between. CDR3 sequence (DNA): TGTGCCTGGAGTGGGTTCGACAGGTTGACTGAAGCTTTCTTT. Translation: CAWSGFDRLTEAFF.